What follows are 6 T cell receptor beta chains derived from one specimen sequenced in a study of T cell responses to AZD1222 COVID-19 vaccine. Data came from immunoSEQ multiplex PCR; TCRdb stores just in-frame clones and leaves some out. Of 130,000 to 150,000 clones in the sample, about nine tenths were seen once. Source: peripheral blood, taken on day 0 of AZD1222 vaccination. Receptors were obtained from an adult in good health.

V gene TRBV2 combines with J gene TRBJ2-3; D may be TRBD1 or TRBD2 (5 bases each). Germline assignment: CDR1 SNHLY and CDR2 FYNNEI. The CDR3 runs to 15 residues. The V gene lost 6 bases and the J gene lost 1 base, with 14 bases spanning the gap. This CDR3 reads CASRSWGTGTDTQYF. The CDR3 bases are TGTGCCAGCAGGAGCTGGGGGACGGGCACAGATACGCAGTATTTT.

Notes on this clone: The same CDR3 also results from other DNA sequences found in this sample. V usage is TRBV18 and J usage is TRBJ1-3; no clear D gene. Germline assignment: CDR1 KGHSH and CDR2 LQKENI. V lost 1 base, J lost 0 bases, and 4 bases lay in between. The CDR3 is made up of 14 amino acids. The CDR3 DNA reads as TGTGCCAGCTCACCACAGGGCTCTGGAAACACCATATATTTT. It is translated as CASSPQGSGNTIYF.

The rearrangement uses TRBV28 and TRBJ1-2; TRBD1 matches at 7 bases. V gave up 6 bases and J gave up 0 bases; unmatched junction bases: 7. This CDR3 spans 15 amino acids. Germline loops: CDR1 MDHEN, CDR2 SYDVKM. CDR3 DNA: TGTGCCAGCAGGGGGCCTGGGACAGCTAACTATGGCTACACCTTC. Encoded protein: CASRGPGTANYGYTF.

V gene TRBV5-1 combines with J gene TRBJ1-2; 7 bases match TRBD1. J was trimmed by 4 bases and V by 3 bases; bases with no gene match: 9. Germline CDR1 SGHRS, CDR2 YFSETQ. This CDR3 region has 15 residues. CDR3 protein: CASSWRQGRGYGYTF. The CDR3 DNA reads TGCGCCAGCAGCTGGAGACAGGGAAGAGGCTATGGCTACACCTTC. Together with reference TRBV5-1 and TRBJ1-2, the CDR3 gives the full variable domain: KAGVTQTPRYLIKTRGQQVTLSCSPISGHRSVSWYQQTPGQGLQFLFEYFSETQRNKGNFPGRFSGRQFSNSRSEMNVSTLELGDSALYLCASSWRQGRGYGYTFGSGTRLTVV.

The rearrangement links TRBV5-8 to TRBJ2-5; TRBD2 matches 13 bases. The germline V gene encodes CDR1 SGHTS and CDR2 YDEGEE. V shed 4 bases and J 5 bases; nucleotides not matched to a gene: 8. This CDR3 is 16 amino acids long. The CDR3 loop is CASSGWTSGSAETQYF. The CDR3 nucleotides read TGTGCCAGCAGCGGATGGACTAGCGGGAGTGCGGAGACCCAGTACTTC. Together with reference TRBV5-8 and TRBJ2-5, the CDR3 gives the full variable domain: EAGVTQSPTHLIKTRGQQATLRCSPISGHTSVYWYQQALGLGLQFLLWYDEGEERNRGNFPPRFSGRQFPNYSSELNVNALELEDSALYLCASSGWTSGSAETQYFGPGTRLLVL.

The CDR3 coding sequence is TGTGCCAGCAGCTTAGATTGGGGGCGAGGGTATGAGCAGTTCTTC. Amino acids: CASSLDWGRGYEQFF. The chain joins TRBV7-2 to TRBJ2-1, with D maybe TRBD1 (6 bases). There are 15 residues in the CDR3. Germline V CDR1 and CDR2: SGHTA, FQGNSA. V was pared by 1 base and J by 8 bases, with 15 bases between.